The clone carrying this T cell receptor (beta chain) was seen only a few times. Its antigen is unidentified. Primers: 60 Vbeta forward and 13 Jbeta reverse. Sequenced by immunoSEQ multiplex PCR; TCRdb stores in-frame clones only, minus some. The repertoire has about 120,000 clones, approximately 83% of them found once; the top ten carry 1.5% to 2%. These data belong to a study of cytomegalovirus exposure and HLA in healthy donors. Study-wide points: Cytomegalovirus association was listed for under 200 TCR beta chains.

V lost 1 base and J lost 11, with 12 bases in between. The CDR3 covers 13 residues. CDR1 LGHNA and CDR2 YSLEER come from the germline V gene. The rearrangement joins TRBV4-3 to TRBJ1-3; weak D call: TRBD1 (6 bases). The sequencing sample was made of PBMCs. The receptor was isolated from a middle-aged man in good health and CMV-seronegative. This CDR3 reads CASSQARGFAIYF. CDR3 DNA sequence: TGCGCCAGCAGCCAAGCCAGGGGTTTCGCCATATATTTT.